This T cell receptor beta chain is drawn from a study of blood T cell repertoires in COVID-19. Study information: Samples of COVID-19 (acute and convalescent) were obtained from the United States, Italy and Spain. Nucleic acid was either cDNA or gDNA, and it came from T cells, B-cell-depleted T cells, or PBMCs.

Only in-frame clones appear in the TCRdb table, and some are missing; sequencing was by immunoSEQ multiplex PCR. The sample has tens of thousands of clones, about 90% seen once; the top ten hold 1% to 1.5%. There are 12 residues in the CDR3. Germline V gene sequence: CDR1 SNHLY, CDR2 FYNNEI. The V gene end was trimmed by 8 bases and the J gene end by 3 bases; junction bases not matched to a gene: 0. This sequence joins TRBV2 and TRBJ2-2, with 7 bases that match TRBD2. The sequenced sample consisted of peripheral blood. This TCR was sampled from a middle-aged woman with acute or convalescent COVID-19. CDR3 coding DNA: TGTGCCAGCGGGGGGGACACCGGGGAGCTGTTTTTT. It specifies CASGGDTGELFF.